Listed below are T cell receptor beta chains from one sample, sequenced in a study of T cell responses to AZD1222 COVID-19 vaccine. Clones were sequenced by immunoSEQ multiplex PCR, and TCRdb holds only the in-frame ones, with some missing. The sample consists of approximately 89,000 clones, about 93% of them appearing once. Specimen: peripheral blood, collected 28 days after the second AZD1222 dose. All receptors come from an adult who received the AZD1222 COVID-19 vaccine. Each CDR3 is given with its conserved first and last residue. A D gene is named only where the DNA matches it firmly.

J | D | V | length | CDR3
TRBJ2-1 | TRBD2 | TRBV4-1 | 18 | CASSQDSRGAGVYNEQFF
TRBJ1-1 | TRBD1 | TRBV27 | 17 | CASSPGQEVFMNTEAFF
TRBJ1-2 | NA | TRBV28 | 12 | CASSYLNYGYTF
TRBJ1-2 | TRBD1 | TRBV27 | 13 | CASSLTGNYGYTF
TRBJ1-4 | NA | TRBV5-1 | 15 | CASSLAGGGGEKLFF
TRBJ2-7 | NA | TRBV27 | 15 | CASSLRGVPPYEQYF
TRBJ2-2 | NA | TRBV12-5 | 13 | CASGPGLNRELFF
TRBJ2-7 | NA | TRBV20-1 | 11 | CSARVSYEQYF
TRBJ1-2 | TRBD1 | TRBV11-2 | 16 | CASSSTPPGTGIGYTF
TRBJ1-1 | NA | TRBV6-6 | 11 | CASRVTEEAFF
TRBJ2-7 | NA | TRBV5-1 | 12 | CASSLVGPEQYF
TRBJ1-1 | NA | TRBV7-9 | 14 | CASRDAWGDAEAFF
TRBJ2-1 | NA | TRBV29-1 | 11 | CSVTHGGEQFF
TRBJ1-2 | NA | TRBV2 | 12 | CASSEYRDGYTF
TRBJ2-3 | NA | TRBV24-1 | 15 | CATSDLVQGTDTQYF
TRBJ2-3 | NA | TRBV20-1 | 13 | CSASSGDGDTQYF
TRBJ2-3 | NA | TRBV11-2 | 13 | CASSSQGGGTQYF
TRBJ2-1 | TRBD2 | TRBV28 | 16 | CASSLGVSGSYNEQFF
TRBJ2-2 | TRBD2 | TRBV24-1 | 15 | CAISPGTSVTGELFF
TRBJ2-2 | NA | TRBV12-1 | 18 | CASSFVRTGSNYTGELFF
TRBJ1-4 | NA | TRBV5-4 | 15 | CASSLDTGLNEKLFF
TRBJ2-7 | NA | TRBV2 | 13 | CASSDEGGVGQYF
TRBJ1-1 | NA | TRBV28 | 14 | CASSLWGDGTEAFF
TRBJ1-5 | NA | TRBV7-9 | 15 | CASSLAAGPNQPQHF
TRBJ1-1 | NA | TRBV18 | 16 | CASSPLRREGGTEAFF
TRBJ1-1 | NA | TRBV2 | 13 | CASPSLANTEAFF
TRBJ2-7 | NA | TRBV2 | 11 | CASRPEGEVYF
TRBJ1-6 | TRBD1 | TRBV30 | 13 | CAWRQGAYSPLHF
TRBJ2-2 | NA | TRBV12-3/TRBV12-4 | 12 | CASWANTGELFF
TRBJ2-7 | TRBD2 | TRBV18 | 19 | CASSPQAPSGRAMTYEQYF
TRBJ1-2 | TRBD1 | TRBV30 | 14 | CAWSATGGMYGYTF
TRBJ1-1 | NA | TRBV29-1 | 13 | CSVEDRVNTEAFF
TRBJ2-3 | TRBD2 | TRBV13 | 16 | CASSLTSGGAADTQYF
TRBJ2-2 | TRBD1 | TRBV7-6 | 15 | CASSRDRANTGELFF
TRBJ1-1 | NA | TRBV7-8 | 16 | CASSHHSAPLNTEAFF
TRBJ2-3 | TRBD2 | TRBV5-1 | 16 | CASSRPLAGVGNTQYF
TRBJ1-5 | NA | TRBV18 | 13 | CASSRGRNQPQHF